This TCR beta chain was observed in a study of cytomegalovirus exposure and HLA in healthy donors. Study-level background: Among the roughly 400 genotyped donors, 70% to 90% were placed in the Caucasian-associated ancestry cluster.

It was with 60 Vbeta and 13 Jbeta primers that the PCR ran. Original processing notes: In a later analysis, of around 80 million unique beta chains, roughly 11 million appeared in at least two donors. The repertoire was sequenced with immunoSEQ multiplex PCR; TCRdb's copy has only in-frame clones and lacks some. V and J calls and clone size follow that table, whereas D and trimming were derived from the DNA. Of approximately 150,000 clones in the sample, around 9.6% are singletons; the top ten hold 1.5% to 2%. Turning to this clone: Its antigen is not known.

Study-wide results and limits: DRB1 showed the most TCR associations and HLA-C the fewest in a later analysis, as rates varied by HLA locus. Rarity characterized most TCR sequences, yet some public TCRs appeared in many donors.

The CDR3 consists of 15 residues. V trimming: 3 bases; J trimming: 4 bases; junction bases outside the gene matches: 8. The germline V gene encodes CDR1 MDHEN and CDR2 SYDVKM. Sequencing was performed on PBMCs. This chain uses TRBV28 with TRBJ1-2; 7 nucleotides align to TRBD1. This clonotype originated in a male donor in good health and CMV-seronegative. The CDR3 DNA reads TGTGCCAGCAGTTTGCACACACAGGGGCTCTATGGCTACACCTTC. The encoded protein is CASSLHTQGLYGYTF.